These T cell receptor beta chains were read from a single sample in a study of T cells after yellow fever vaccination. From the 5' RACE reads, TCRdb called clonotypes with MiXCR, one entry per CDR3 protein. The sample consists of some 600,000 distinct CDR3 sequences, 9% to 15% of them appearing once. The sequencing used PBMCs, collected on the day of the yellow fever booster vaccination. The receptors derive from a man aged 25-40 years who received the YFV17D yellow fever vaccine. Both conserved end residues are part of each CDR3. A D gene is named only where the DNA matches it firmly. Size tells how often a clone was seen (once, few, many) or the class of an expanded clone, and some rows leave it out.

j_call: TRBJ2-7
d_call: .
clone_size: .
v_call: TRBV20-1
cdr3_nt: TGCAGTGCTACCCTGGGAGGACAGCCCGAGCAGTACTTC
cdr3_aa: CSATLGGQPEQYF

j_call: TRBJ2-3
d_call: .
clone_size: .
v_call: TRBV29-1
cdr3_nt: TGCAGCGTTGAAGATAGGTTCACCCATAGCACAGATACGCAGTATTTT
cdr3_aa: CSVEDRFTHSTDTQYF

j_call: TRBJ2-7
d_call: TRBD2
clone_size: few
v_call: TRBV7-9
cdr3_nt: TGTGCCATACAGCGGGGGGACCAAGCATACGAGCAGTACTTC
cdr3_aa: CAIQRGDQAYEQYF

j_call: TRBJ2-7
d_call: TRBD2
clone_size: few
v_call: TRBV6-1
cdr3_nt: TGTGCCAGCAGTGAACAACTAGCGGACGCCTACGAGCAGTACTTC
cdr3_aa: CASSEQLADAYEQYF

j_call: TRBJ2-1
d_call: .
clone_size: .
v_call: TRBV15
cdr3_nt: TGTGCCACCAGCAGAGATCATCTAGCAAAGGGTTACAATGAGCAGTTATTC
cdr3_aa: CATSRDHLAKGYNEQLF

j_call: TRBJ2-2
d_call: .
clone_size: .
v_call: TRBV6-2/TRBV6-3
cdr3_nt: TGTGCCAGCAGGTCTTCGGTATCGAGGGCGCGAGTAGTAAAAGAGACCGGGGAGCTGTTTTTT
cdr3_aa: CASRSSVSRARVVKETGELFF

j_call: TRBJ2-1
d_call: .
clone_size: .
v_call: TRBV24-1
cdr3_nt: TGTGCCACCAGTGATCAAGTAGTCCCCTACAATGAGCAGTTCTTC
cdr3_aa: CATSDQVVPYNEQFF

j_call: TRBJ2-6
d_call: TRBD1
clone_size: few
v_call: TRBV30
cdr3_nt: TGTGCCTGGAGTCGACTTGCAGGGACAGTGATCTCTGGGGCCAACGTCCTGACTTTC
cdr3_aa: CAWSRLAGTVISGANVLTF

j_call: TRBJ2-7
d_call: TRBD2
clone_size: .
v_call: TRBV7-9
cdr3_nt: TGTGCCAGCAGCGCTTCTAGCGGGACCAACCTCTACGAGCAGTACTTC
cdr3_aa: CASSASSGTNLYEQYF

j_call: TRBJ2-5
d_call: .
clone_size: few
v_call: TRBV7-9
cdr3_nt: TGTGCCAGCAGCCAGACGAGGGAGACCCAGTACTTC
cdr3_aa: CASSQTRETQYF

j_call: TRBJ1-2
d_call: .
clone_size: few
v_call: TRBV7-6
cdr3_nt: TGTGCCAGCAGCCTCTACACAGGGATAGGGATGGGGATGGAGTATGGCTACACCTTC
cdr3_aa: CASSLYTGIGMGMEYGYTF

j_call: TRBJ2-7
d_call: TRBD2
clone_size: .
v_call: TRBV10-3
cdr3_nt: TGTGCCATCAGGGCTAGCGGATTCTACGAGCAGTACTTC
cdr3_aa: CAIRASGFYEQYF

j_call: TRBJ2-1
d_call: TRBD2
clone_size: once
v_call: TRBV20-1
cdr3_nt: TGCAGTGCTTGCCCCCCGGGGACTAGCGGGAGGGCCAGTTACAATGAGCAGTTCTTC
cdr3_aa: CSACPPGTSGRASYNEQFF

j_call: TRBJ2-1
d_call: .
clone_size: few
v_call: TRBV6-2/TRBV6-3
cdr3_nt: TGTGCCAGCAGTTACACCCCCAGAGAGCAGTTCTTC
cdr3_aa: CASSYTPREQFF

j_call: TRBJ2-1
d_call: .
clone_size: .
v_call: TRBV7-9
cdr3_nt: TGTGCCAGCAGCCCCCCGGCCCGGAACTACAATGAGCAGTTCTTC
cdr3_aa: CASSPPARNYNEQFF

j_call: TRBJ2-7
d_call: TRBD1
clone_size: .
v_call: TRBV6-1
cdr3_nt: TGTGCCAGCGCGAGGGCGGGACAGGGTTCCTACGAGCAGTACTTC
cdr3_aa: CASARAGQGSYEQYF

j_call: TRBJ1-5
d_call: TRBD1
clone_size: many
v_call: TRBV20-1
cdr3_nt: TGCAGTGCTAGTACAGGGGCGCGGGGCAATCAGCCCCAGCATTTT
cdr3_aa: CSASTGARGNQPQHF

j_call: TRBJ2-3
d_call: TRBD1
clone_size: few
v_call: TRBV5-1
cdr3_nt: TGCGCCAGCAGCTGGGGACAGTTTAGCACAGATACGCAGTATTTT
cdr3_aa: CASSWGQFSTDTQYF

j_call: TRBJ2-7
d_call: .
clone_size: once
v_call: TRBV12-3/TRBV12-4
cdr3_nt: TGTGCCAGCACTCGGACGAGGTCCTACGAGCAGTACTTC
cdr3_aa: CASTRTRSYEQYF

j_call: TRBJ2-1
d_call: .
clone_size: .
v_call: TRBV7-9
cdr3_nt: TGTGCCAGCATCCCAGGGGGGGGTTCCTACAATGAGCAGTTCTTC
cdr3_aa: CASIPGGGSYNEQFF

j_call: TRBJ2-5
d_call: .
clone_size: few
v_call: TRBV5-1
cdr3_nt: TGCGCCAGCAGTAAAAGGGGCGATGGGAAGACCCAGTACTTC
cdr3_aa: CASSKRGDGKTQYF

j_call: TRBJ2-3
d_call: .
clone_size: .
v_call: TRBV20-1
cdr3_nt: TGCAGTGCTAGGGGGGGCCAGATAAGCACAGATACGCAGTATTTT
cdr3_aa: CSARGGQISTDTQYF

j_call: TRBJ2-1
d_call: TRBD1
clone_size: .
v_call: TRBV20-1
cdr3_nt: TGCAGTGCTCCCCCCGGGACAGGGATCAATGAGCAGTTCTTC
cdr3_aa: CSAPPGTGINEQFF

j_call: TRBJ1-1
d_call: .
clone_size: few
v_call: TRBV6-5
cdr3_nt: TGTGCCAGCAGGGCCGGGACCAACACTGAAGCTTTCTTT
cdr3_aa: CASRAGTNTEAFF

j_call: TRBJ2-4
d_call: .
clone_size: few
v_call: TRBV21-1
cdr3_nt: TGTGCCAGCAGCATGGGAGTCGGGAACATTCAGTACTTC
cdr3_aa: CASSMGVGNIQYF